A single sample gave rise to the 10 T cell receptor beta chains below, sequenced in a study of beta chain features in type 1 diabetes. Study results and limitations: All four CD4+ subsets of Type 1 diabetes patients contained TCRB CDR3s that were moderately but significantly shorter.

Antigens for these TCRs are unknown. Sequenced material consisted of expressed TCRB transcripts (all of the isolated RNA was reverse transcribed). Profiled with immunoSEQ multiplex PCR; TCRdb holds only in-frame clones, not every one. The table includes roughly 350,000 clones, 8.5% to 10% detected once. Sequencing was done on a sample of central memory CD4+ T cells from blood. The receptors stem from a man aged 30 to 45 with type 1 diabetes.

This chain connects TRBV6-5 to TRBJ1-5; TRBD1 agrees at 8 bases. Germline V gene lookup returns CDR1 MNHEY and CDR2 SVGAGI. V lost 2 bases to trimming and J lost 6 bases; unmatched junction nucleotides: 6. This CDR3 contains 15 residues. The CDR3 coding sequence is TGTGCCAGCAGTTACGGGACAGGTTTCGGTCAGCCCCAGCATTTT. Amino acid sequence: CASSYGTGFGQPQHF.

The sample holds a few counts of this clone. The rearrangement joins TRBV15 to TRBJ1-1; no reliable D call. V lost 3 bases to trimming and J lost 10 bases, with 15 bases between them. CDR3 length: 13 amino acids. Germline loops: CDR1 LNHNV, CDR2 YYDKDF (reference sequence). In nucleotides, the CDR3 is TGTGCCACCAGCAGTACCCGAGGAGCTCGAGCTTTCTTT. Its protein is CATSSTRGARAFF.

The sample holds a few counts of this clone. The chain uses TRBV11-2 and TRBJ2-1; D is possibly TRBD1 (6 bases). The CDR3 runs to 16 residues. With 2 bases removed from V and 1 base from J, the gap between germline ends came to 12 bases. Germline loops: CDR1 SGHAT, CDR2 FQNNGV. The CDR3 DNA reads as TGTGCCAGCAGCTTAAATTACAGGGCTTCCTACAATGAGCAGTTCTTC. Amino acid sequence: CASSLNYRASYNEQFF.

This chain links TRBV9 with TRBJ2-1, with 7 bases identical to TRBD2. The CDR3 length is 17 residues. CDR1 and CDR2 (germline): SGDLS, YYNGEE. Trimming took 0 bases from V and 0 from J; bases not matched to a gene: 6. CDR3 sequence: CASSVDDRGSSYNEQFF. DNA for the CDR3: TGTGCCAGCAGCGTAGACGACCGCGGGAGCTCCTACAATGAGCAGTTCTTC.

This clone was recorded a few times. The CDR3 loop is CASSDPVLGGYGYTF. CDR3 in DNA: TGTGCCAGCAGCGACCCGGTGCTGGGAGGCTATGGCTACACCTTC. J is TRBJ1-2 and V is TRBV6-5, with D hard to call. V lost 6 bases and J 4 bases, leaving 18 bases between the germline ends. Germline loops: CDR1 MNHEY, CDR2 SVGAGI. This CDR3 contains 15 residues.

V and J are TRBV7-9 and TRBJ1-3, with D unresolved. The CDR3 is 13 residues long. Germline loops: CDR1 SEHNR, CDR2 FQNEAQ (reference sequence). The ends were cut back, 1 base at V and 4 bases at J, with 5 bases in the middle. The CDR3 region is CASSLDGGNTIYF. CDR3 in DNA: TGTGCCAGCAGCTTAGACGGGGGAAACACCATATATTTT.

This chain uses TRBV27 with TRBJ1-5, with a tentative D call TRBD1 (5 bases). Per germline, CDR1 MNHEY and CDR2 SMNVEV (reference sequence). Trimming pared 5 bases from V and 2 bases from J, leaving 10 bases between. The CDR3 consists of 14 residues. For the CDR3, the DNA is TGTGCCAGCAGTCCCCGGGACGGCAATCAGCCCCAGCATTTT. This translates into CASSPRDGNQPQHF.

The gene calls are TRBV7-7 and TRBJ2-1, with D uncertain. The CDR3 extends over 13 amino acids. Germline V gene sequence: CDR1 SSHAT, CDR2 FNYEAQ (reference sequence). The V gene lost 5 bases and the J gene lost 10 bases, with 15 bases spanning the gap. The CDR3 is CASSPEAAREQFF. In DNA, the CDR3 is TGTGCCAGCAGCCCCGAGGCTGCGAGAGAGCAGTTCTTC.

CDR3 sequence reads: CASSLNSLGYSPLHF. The CDR3 DNA follows: TGTGCCAGCAGTTTAAATTCATTGGGGTACTCACCCCTCCACTTT. This chain joins TRBV27 and TRBJ1-6, with unresolved D. CDR1 MNHEY and CDR2 SMNVEV come from the germline V gene (reference sequence). V lost 2 bases and J 10 bases, leaving 15 bases between the germline ends. The CDR3 loop spans 15 amino acids.

The chain links TRBV18 to TRBJ2-7; 8 nucleotides line up with TRBD2. Germline V lookup: CDR1 KGHSH, CDR2 LQKENI. V was pared by 2 bases and J by 2 bases, with 5 bases of the junction left unmatched. The CDR3 spans 15 residues. CDR3 sequence reads: CASSPTRTSTYEQYF. Written as DNA, the CDR3 is TGTGCCAGCTCACCAACGCGGACTAGCACCTACGAGCAGTACTTC.